The clone carrying this T cell receptor beta chain has just one count. The CDR3 is 16 amino acids. This sample stems from a study of blood T cell repertoires in COVID-19. Whole-study context: COVID-19 samples from acute and convalescent phases originated in the United States, Italy and Spain.

Using immunoSEQ multiplex PCR, the repertoire was profiled, and TCRdb retains in-frame clones only, with some absent. The sample carries about 140,000 clones, roughly four fifths recorded once. The rearrangement uses TRBV21-1 and TRBJ1-5. TRBV21-1 is described as a pseudogene. The sequenced sample was peripheral blood. The TCR originated in a woman older than 75 with active or convalescent COVID-19. CDR3 sequence reads: CASTRPWGDSNQPQHF. The CDR3 DNA follows: TGTGCCAGCACTCGACCTTGGGGGGATAGCAATCAGCCCCAGCATTTT.